Listed below are T cell receptor beta chains from one sample, sequenced in a study of cytomegalovirus exposure and HLA in healthy donors. The data were produced by immunoSEQ multiplex PCR, yet TCRdb's version contains in-frame clones alone and is incomplete. The sample consists of about 140,000 clones, roughly 80% of them appearing once. Sequencing was done on a sample of PBMCs. These receptors all stem from a man younger than 35 in good health and CMV-seronegative. Each CDR3 is given with its conserved first and last residue. The order of the fields is V gene, clone size, D gene, J gene, CDR3 protein, CDR3 DNA. D genes are given only for firm matches. Where a row states a size, it is once, few, many or the class of an expanded clone; other rows omit it.

TRBV5-1	-	-	TRBJ2-7	CASSLAGDEQYF	TGCGCCAGCAGCCTAGCAGGGGACGAGCAGTACTTC
TRBV4-2	-	-	TRBJ2-7	CASSQVPPRSSYEQYF	TGTGCCAGCAGCCAAGTCCCCCCCCGCAGCTCCTACGAGCAGTACTTC
TRBV19	-	-	TRBJ2-6	CASSLFVGANVLTF	TGTGCCAGTAGTTTATTTGTGGGGGCCAACGTCCTGACTTTC
TRBV28	-	-	TRBJ1-1	CASNGGPWNTEAFF	TGTGCCAGCAACGGGGGACCTTGGAACACTGAAGCTTTCTTT
TRBV6-5	-	TRBD2	TRBJ2-1	CASSPGGRGGQKFF	TGTGCCAGCAGTCCGGGGGGGCGGGGGGGACAAAAGTTCTTC
TRBV7-9	-	-	TRBJ2-1	CASSFPSPRLQLARNEQFF	TGTGCCAGCAGCTTTCCCTCCCCTCGCTTACAGCTGGCCCGTAATGAGCAGTTCTTC
TRBV5-1	-	-	TRBJ2-7	CASSLSGTPSSYEQYF	TGCGCCAGCAGCTTATCCGGGACTCCTAGCTCCTACGAGCAGTACTTC
TRBV7-2	-	-	TRBJ1-5	CASSPGGSGSNQPQHF	TGTGCCAGCAGCCCGGGGGGCAGCGGTAGCAATCAGCCCCAGCATTTT
TRBV18	-	TRBD1	TRBJ2-7	CASSPPPGTASSYEQYF	TGTGCCAGCTCACCACCGCCGGGGACAGCGAGCTCCTACGAGCAGTACTTC
TRBV6-1	few	-	TRBJ1-1	CASISLNTEAFF	TGTGCCAGCATTTCATTGAACACTGAAGCTTTCTTT
TRBV19	-	TRBD1	TRBJ1-1	CASTNTRLGQGANSFF	TGTGCCAGTACTAACACCAGACTAGGACAGGGGGCGAATTCTTTCTTT
TRBV7-8	-	-	TRBJ2-7	CASSLGGKQYF	TGTGCCAGCAGCTTAGGAGGGAAGCAGTACTTC
TRBV9	-	-	TRBJ1-2	CASSVGFRGLHYGYTF	TGTGCCAGCAGCGTAGGATTCCGGGGACTGCACTATGGCTACACCTTC
TRBV18	-	-	TRBJ1-1	CASSPGQLKNTEAFF	TGTGCCAGCTCACCCGGACAGCTAAAGAACACTGAAGCTTTCTTT
TRBV15	-	TRBD1	TRBJ1-5	CATSAGQGADQPQHF	TGTGCCACCAGCGCGGGACAGGGGGCAGATCAGCCCCAGCATTTT
TRBV2	-	-	TRBJ1-1	CASPRGTEAFF	TGTGCCAGCCCCAGGGGCACTGAAGCTTTCTTT
TRBV5-4	-	TRBD1	TRBJ1-2	CASEDTPGTGFYGYTF	TGTGCCAGCGAGGACACTCCCGGGACAGGGTTCTATGGCTACACCTTC
TRBV18	-	-	TRBJ2-5	CASSLTLRTQETQYF	TGTGCCAGCTCACTTACTTTGAGGACTCAAGAGACCCAGTACTTC
TRBV2	-	TRBD1	TRBJ1-3	CASSEQGAGNTIYF	TGTGCCAGCAGTGAGCAGGGGGCTGGAAACACCATATATTTT
TRBV7-9	-	-	TRBJ2-2	CANGQAGANTGELFF	TGTGCCAATGGGCAGGCAGGCGCGAACACCGGGGAGCTGTTTTTT
TRBV6-6	-	TRBD2	TRBJ2-3	CASSHRSGGSTDTQYF	TGTGCCAGCAGCCACCGTAGCGGGGGTAGCACAGATACGCAGTATTTT
TRBV2	few	-	TRBJ1-1	CASIAMNTEAFF	TGTGCCAGCATAGCGATGAACACTGAAGCTTTCTTT
TRBV9	-	TRBD1	TRBJ2-1	CASSGNWDRPKNEQFF	TGTGCCAGCAGCGGAAACTGGGACAGGCCGAAAAATGAGCAGTTCTTC
TRBV5-1	-	-	TRBJ1-4	CASSLDRQAGEKLFF	TGCGCCAGCAGCCTAGATCGACAGGCTGGTGAAAAACTGTTTTTT
TRBV2	-	TRBD1	TRBJ1-1	CASRDRDLNTEAFF	TGTGCCAGCAGGGACAGGGATCTGAACACTGAAGCTTTCTTT
TRBV15	-	-	TRBJ2-3	CATSRDRITQYF	TGTGCCACCAGCAGAGACCGTATAACGCAGTATTTT
TRBV19	-	-	TRBJ2-3	CASSIEGVSTDTQYF	TGTGCCAGTAGTATAGAAGGGGTAAGCACAGATACGCAGTATTTT